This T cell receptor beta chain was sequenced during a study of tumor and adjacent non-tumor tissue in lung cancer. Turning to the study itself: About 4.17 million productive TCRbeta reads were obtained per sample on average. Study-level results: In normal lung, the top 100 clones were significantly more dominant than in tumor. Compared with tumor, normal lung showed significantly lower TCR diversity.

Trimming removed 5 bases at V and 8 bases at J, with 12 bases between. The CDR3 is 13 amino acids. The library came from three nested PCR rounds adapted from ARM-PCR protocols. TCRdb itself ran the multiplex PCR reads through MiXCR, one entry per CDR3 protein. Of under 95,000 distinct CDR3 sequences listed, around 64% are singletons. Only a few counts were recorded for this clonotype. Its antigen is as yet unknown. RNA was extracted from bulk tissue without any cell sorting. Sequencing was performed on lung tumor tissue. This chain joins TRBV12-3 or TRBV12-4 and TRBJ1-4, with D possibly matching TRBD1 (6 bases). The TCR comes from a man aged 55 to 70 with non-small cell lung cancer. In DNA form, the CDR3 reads TGTGCCAGCAGTCTCGGGGGCTTGGAAAAACTGTTTTTT. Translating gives CASSLGGLEKLFF.